This passage covers 31 T cell receptor beta chains from one sample sequenced in a study of early T cells in non-severe SARS-CoV-2 infection. Each CDR3 protein is one row after TCRdb ran MiXCR on the 5' RACE reads. Of approximately 110,000 distinct CDR3 sequences in the sample, 14% to 15% were seen once. Sample: whole blood. The receptors shown here come from an adult who was a healthcare worker with PCR-confirmed SARS-CoV-2 infection or an uninfected control (not recorded which).

A single count supports this clonotype. The chain couples TRBV7-2 to TRBJ1-4; D is uncertain. V was pared by 2 bases and J by 10 bases, with 17 bases between. The CDR3 has 15 residues. CDR1 and CDR2 from the germline V gene are SGHTA and FQGNSA. CDR3 nucleotide sequence: TGTGCCAGCAGCTTACTCAAGGCAGGTCGAGGAAAACTGTTTTTT. Translation: CASSLLKAGRGKLFF.

The CDR3 coding sequence is TGTGCCAGCAGCCGGGGGACAGGGTCTTCCGGGGAGCTGTTTTTT. Translation: CASSRGTGSSGELFF. V and J are TRBV7-3 and TRBJ2-2; 9 positions agree with TRBD1. This CDR3 spans 15 amino acids. CDR1 and CDR2 (germline): SGHTA, FQGTGA. V lost 5 bases and J lost 6; bases outside the gene matches: 7.

This clonotype was observed a handful of times. The chain carries TRBV5-6 and TRBJ2-5; D remains ambiguous. The CDR3 is 14 amino acids. V was clipped by 1 base and J by 4 bases, with 11 bases between them. Per the germline V gene, CDR1 is SGHDT and CDR2 is YYEEEE. The DNA of the CDR3 is TGTGCCAGCAGCTTGCAGAATAGAGGAGAGACCCAGTACTTC. It translates to CASSLQNRGETQYF.

This clonotype appeared a few times. The chain carries TRBV3-1 and TRBJ2-4; D is uncertain. CDR1 is LGHDT and CDR2 is YNNKEL in the germline V gene (reference sequence). The CDR3 has 12 residues. Trimming took 2 bases from V and 8 from J, leaving 7 bases between them. CDR3: CASSQLGDIQYF. The CDR3 region has the DNA TGTGCCAGCAGCCAACTCGGAGACATTCAGTACTTC.

This clonotype was seen more than once but under ten times. J is TRBJ1-5 and V is TRBV2; perhaps TRBD1 as D (5 bases). The V gene lost 4 bases and the J gene lost 0 bases, with 13 bases spanning the gap. This CDR3 has 16 amino acids. The germline V gene encodes CDR1 SNHLY and CDR2 FYNNEI. The CDR3 loop is CASSGGSGNSNQPQHF. The CDR3 nucleotides read TGTGCCAGCAGTGGGGGCAGCGGGAATAGCAATCAGCCCCAGCATTTT.

V gene TRBV7-9 combines with J gene TRBJ2-7; no clear D gene. The CDR3 is made up of 14 amino acids. Germline V CDR1 and CDR2: SEHNR, FQNEAQ (reference sequence). Trimming removed 4 bases at V and 3 bases at J, with 13 bases between. In DNA, the CDR3 is TGTGCCAGCAGCTCAGCGACGGTGTTCTACGAGCAGTACTTC. Translation: CASSSATVFYEQYF.

The chain has TRBV3-1 and TRBJ1-1; tentatively, D is TRBD1 (5 bases). The CDR3 extends over 14 amino acids. Germline CDR1 LGHDT, CDR2 YNNKEL (reference sequence). The germline V and J ends were trimmed by 6 bases and 0 bases, with 11 bases remaining between them. The CDR3 is CASRQRGMNTEAFF. CDR3 DNA sequence: TGTGCCAGCAGGCAGAGGGGAATGAACACTGAAGCTTTCTTT.

This clonotype was seen at least ten times. The V and J genes are TRBV29-1 and TRBJ2-5; D ambiguous. V lost 7 bases to trimming and J lost 5 bases, with 20 bases between them. CDR1 and CDR2 (germline): SQVTM, ANQGSEA. This CDR3 is built from 14 residues. In DNA form, the CDR3 reads TGCAGCGGAGACGGCGGACCGCTGGGGGAGACCCAGTACTTC. It yields the protein CSGDGGPLGETQYF. The complete variable domain, with remaining parts taken from reference TRBV29-1 and TRBJ2-5, reads SAVISQKPSRDICQRGTSLTIQCQVDSQVTMMFWYRQQPGQSLTLIATANQGSEATYESGFVIDKFPISRPNLTFSTLTVSNMSPEDSSIYLCSGDGGPLGETQYFGPGTRLLVL.

The genes are TRBV4-1 and TRBJ1-2, with TRBD1 as a possible D gene (6 bases). The CDR3 is 16 amino acids. Germline V gene data show CDR1 as MGHRA and CDR2 as YSYEKL. Trimming shortened V by 2 bases and J by 8 bases, and 21 bases separated the two germline ends. CDR3 sequence: CASSQFLDSRLHGYTF. In DNA form, the CDR3 reads TGCGCCAGCAGCCAATTCTTGGACAGTCGGCTACACGGCTACACCTTC.

This clonotype was counted only a few times. V gene TRBV3-1 combines with J gene TRBJ1-5; no clear D. Per germline, CDR1 LGHDT and CDR2 YNNKEL (reference sequence). The length of the CDR3 is 12 residues. Trimming removed 4 bases at V and 9 bases at J, with 10 bases between. The CDR3 region is CASSPPKGPQHF. The CDR3 DNA reads TGTGCCAGCAGCCCACCAAAGGGGCCCCAGCATTTT.

This clonotype showed up just a few times. The CDR3 region is CASRWGPVNEQFF. The CDR3 DNA is TGCGCCAGCAGGTGGGGGCCGGTTAATGAGCAGTTCTTC. The chain uses TRBV5-1 and TRBJ2-1, with a tentative D call TRBD1 (6 bases). Germline-derived CDR1 and CDR2 are SGHRS and YFSETQ. Trimming took off 5 bases at V and 7 bases at J, with 13 bases between the two ends. The CDR3 extends over 13 amino acids.

This clonotype occurred many times. The chain carries TRBV5-6 and TRBJ2-1; 8 bases match TRBD1. The germline CDR1 and CDR2 sequences are SGHDT and YYEEEE. This CDR3 spans 15 amino acids. V shed 0 bases, J shed 2 bases, and the junction held 1 base outside the gene matches. This CDR3 reads CASSLGTGPYNEQFF. The CDR3 nucleotides read TGTGCCAGCAGCTTGGGGACAGGGCCCTACAATGAGCAGTTCTTC. Using reference TRBV5-6 and TRBJ2-1 for the parts outside the CDR3, the full variable domain is DAGVTQSPTHLIKTRGQQVTLRCSPKSGHDTVSWYQQALGQGPQFIFQYYEEEERQRGNFPDRFSGHQFPNYSSELNVNALLLGDSALYLCASSLGTGPYNEQFFGPGTRLTVL.

This clonotype was counted only a few times. This chain links TRBV7-9 with TRBJ2-7; the D gene is possibly TRBD2 (5 bases). The CDR3 contains 15 residues. V shed 2 bases and J shed 2 bases, with 13 bases lying between them. CDR1 is SEHNR and CDR2 is FQNEAQ in the germline V gene (reference sequence). In DNA form, the CDR3 reads TGTGCCAGCAGCTTACGTCGGGGTTCCCCCTACGAGCAGTACTTC. It translates to CASSLRRGSPYEQYF.

This clonotype showed up just a few times. This chain links TRBV4-1 with TRBJ1-4; perhaps TRBD1 as D (6 bases). The CDR3 sequence is 20 residues long. Per germline, CDR1 MGHRA and CDR2 YSYEKL. The ends were cut back, 1 base at V and 8 bases at J, with 29 bases in the middle. The CDR3 sequence is CASSQVSYLEQGGEKEKLFF. The CDR3 DNA follows: TGCGCCAGCAGCCAAGTATCCTACCTGGAACAGGGCGGGGAGAAAGAAAAACTGTTTTTT.

This clonotype was counted a single time. The rearrangement joins TRBV2 to TRBJ2-7; no reliable D call. The length of the CDR3 is 13 residues. The V end lost 4 bases, the J end lost 3 bases, and 10 bases lay between the germline ends. Germline V gives CDR1 SNHLY, CDR2 FYNNEI. This CDR3 reads CASSVIQVYEQYF. Here the CDR3 DNA reads TGTGCCAGCAGTGTCATCCAGGTCTACGAGCAGTACTTC. The full variable domain, completed using reference TRBV2 and TRBJ2-7, is EPEVTQTPSHQVTQMGQEVILRCVPISNHLYFYWYRQILGQKVEFLVSFYNNEISEKSEIFDDQFSVERPDGSNFTLKIRSTKLEDSAMYFCASSVIQVYEQYFGPGTRLTVT.

J is TRBJ2-5 and V is TRBV28, with D tentatively TRBD1 (6 bases). Looked up from germline, CDR1 is MDHEN and CDR2 is SYDVKM. CDR3 length: 16 residues. The ends were cut back, 2 bases at V and 5 bases at J, with 18 bases in the middle. CDR3 sequence (DNA): TGTGCCAGCAGTTTAGAGCAACCGGGACACGCGGAGACCCAGTACTTC. Protein sequence: CASSLEQPGHAETQYF.

This clonotype was recorded a few times. The chain links TRBV4-1 to TRBJ2-2; 11 bases line up with TRBD2. CDR3 length equals 19 residues. V dropped 2 bases and J dropped 1; count of bases not matched to a gene: 9. Germline lookup yields CDR1 MGHRA and CDR2 YSYEKL. CDR3 loop: CASSQPPRLAGGNTGELFF. Here the CDR3 DNA reads TGCGCCAGCAGCCAACCCCCTCGTCTAGCGGGGGGGAACACCGGGGAGCTGTTTTTT.

This clonotype was picked up many times. J is TRBJ1-1 and V is TRBV7-9; TRBD1 matches at 7 bases. This CDR3 region has 20 residues. The V and J ends lost 3 bases and 3 bases, in that order; junction bases with no gene match: 22. Germline loops: CDR1 SEHNR, CDR2 FQNEAQ (reference sequence). CDR3 coding DNA: TGTGCCAGCAGCTTGGGCCGGTATCAAGGGGCAACAGGGGAGCACACTGAAGCTTTCTTT. This sequence encodes CASSLGRYQGATGEHTEAFF.

The rearrangement joins TRBV10-2 to TRBJ2-7; 7 bases match TRBD1. The CDR3 consists of 15 residues. Germline assignment: CDR1 WSHSY and CDR2 SAAADI. V trimming: 3 bases; J trimming: 7 bases; junction bases outside the gene matches: 12. CDR3 residues: CASSDWGTGDEEQYF. In DNA, the CDR3 is TGCGCCAGCAGTGATTGGGGAACAGGGGATGAAGAGCAGTACTTC.

This clonotype turned up a few times. The rearrangement uses TRBV4-1 and TRBJ1-1, with D unclear. Trimming left V 3 bases short and J 4 bases short, with 9 bases between. Germline V gene sequence: CDR1 MGHRA, CDR2 YSYEKL. The CDR3 is 13 amino acids. CDR3 nucleotide sequence: TGCGCCAGCAGCCACTCAGTTCTCACTGAAGCTTTCTTT. Protein: CASSHSVLTEAFF.

This clonotype was seen more than once but under ten times. This chain uses TRBV12-3 or TRBV12-4 with TRBJ1-2; TRBD1 is a possible D gene (6 bases). This CDR3 has 16 residues. Trimming removed 4 bases from V and 4 bases from J, with 19 bases in between. The CDR3, as DNA: TGTGCCAGCAGTTCCTCCGGGACATCGTCACCCTATGGCTACACCTTC. This encodes CASSSSGTSSPYGYTF.

The chain joins TRBV11-2 to TRBJ2-5, with D tentatively TRBD1 (6 bases). Trimming took off 5 bases at V and 5 bases at J, with 12 bases between the two ends. This CDR3 is 13 amino acids long. Per germline, CDR1 SGHAT and CDR2 FQNNGV. Here the CDR3 reads CASSRDRRETQYF. CDR3 bases: TGTGCCAGCAGCAGAGACAGGCGGGAGACCCAGTACTTC.

The chain couples TRBV19 to TRBJ2-3, with TRBD2 matching over 8 bases. Germline CDR1 LNHDA, CDR2 SQIVND (reference sequence). The CDR3 contains 17 residues. V shed 2 bases and J 2 bases; nucleotides not matched to a gene: 9. The CDR3 loop reads CASSISRAGAATDTQYF. The CDR3, as DNA: TGTGCCAGTAGTATATCCCGAGCGGGGGCTGCCACAGATACGCAGTATTTT.

The chain recombines TRBV29-1 with TRBJ2-3; TRBD2 agrees at 12 bases. V shed 4 bases and J 1 base; nucleotides not matched to a gene: 3. The CDR3 is made up of 15 amino acids. Looked up from germline, CDR1 is SQVTM and CDR2 is ANQGSEA. CDR3 sequence (DNA): TGCAGCGTTGGCCCTAGCGGGGGGGGCACAGATACGCAGTATTTT. Translation gives CSVGPSGGGTDTQYF.

This clonotype was counted ten times or more. This chain joins TRBV12-3 or TRBV12-4 and TRBJ1-2; tentatively, D is TRBD1 (6 bases). The CDR3 length is 12 residues. V was clipped by 10 bases and J by 4 bases, with 13 bases between them. The CDR3 coding sequence is TGTGCCATCTCACGGGACACCTATGGCTACACCTTC. It translates to CAISRDTYGYTF.

There are a few counts of this clonotype. The J gene is TRBJ2-1, the V gene TRBV5-1, with D possibly TRBD2 on 5 matching bases. CDR1 and CDR2 from the germline V gene are SGHRS and YFSETQ. CDR3 length: 16 amino acids. V was cut by 0 bases and J by 0 bases, with 10 bases left in between. CDR3 loop: CASSLDQGSSYNEQFF. The CDR3 DNA follows: TGCGCCAGCAGCTTGGATCAAGGGAGCTCCTACAATGAGCAGTTCTTC.

The rearrangement uses TRBV20-1 and TRBJ2-5; no reliable D call. Germline V lookup: CDR1 DFQATT, CDR2 SNEGSKA (reference sequence). V was pared by 4 bases and J by 2 bases, with 11 bases between. This CDR3 has 13 amino acids. The CDR3 DNA reads as TGCAGTGCTAAGGGCAGCCCTCAAGAGACCCAGTACTTC. The encoded protein is CSAKGSPQETQYF.

The V call is TRBV12-3 or TRBV12-4, the J call TRBJ2-5; TRBD1 or TRBD2 may be the D gene (5 bases each). This CDR3 comprises 13 residues. V was trimmed by 6 bases and J by 5 bases, leaving 13 bases between them. In DNA form, the CDR3 reads TGTGCCAGCAGCCCGAGGGGCTCGGAGACCCAGTACTTC. Translated, it gives CASSPRGSETQYF.

This clonotype was counted ten times or more. This chain connects TRBV7-3 to TRBJ1-6, with D perhaps matching TRBD1 (6 bases). Germline V gene lookup returns CDR1 SGHTA and CDR2 FQGTGA. V dropped 5 bases and J dropped 8 bases, with 13 bases sitting between them. The CDR3 totals 14 residues. CDR3 sequence (DNA): TGTGCCAGCAGCAGCAGGGGATGGGATTCACCCCTCCACTTT. It encodes CASSSRGWDSPLHF.

V usage is TRBV15 and J usage is TRBJ1-1; 7 bases map to TRBD1. Germline CDR1 is LNHNV and CDR2 is YYDKDF (reference sequence). The CDR3 totals 15 residues. Trimming at V came to 4 bases and at J to 4 bases, leaving 9 bases not matched to a gene. CDR3 in DNA: TGTGCCACCAGCATTGAGGGGGCAGGGATCACTGAAGCTTTCTTT. This translates into CATSIEGAGITEAFF.

This clonotype has ten or more counts. This rearrangement joins TRBV12-3 or TRBV12-4 to TRBJ2-2, with TRBD2 identical over 9 bases. J lost 4 bases, V lost 5 bases, and 5 bases had no gene match. This CDR3 spans 15 amino acids. The CDR3 protein is CASSQAGGITGELFF. CDR3 sequence (DNA): TGTGCCAGCAGTCAAGCGGGGGGAATCACCGGGGAGCTGTTTTTT.